The clone carrying this T cell receptor (beta chain) was observed a handful of times. No antigen is known for it. CDR1 SGHTA and CDR2 FQGNSA come from the germline V gene. The CDR3 length is 15 residues. V shed 4 bases, J shed 6 bases, and the junction held 7 bases outside the gene matches. The data are from a study of spatial heterogeneity in lung cancer. Each CDR3 protein gets one entry after TCRdb re-called the 5' RACE reads with MiXCR. The sample lists about 85,000 distinct CDR3 sequences; approximately 21% were seen once. Study conclusions and caveats: There were more appearances of ubiquitous expanded tumor TCRs in blood at resection than at follow-up.

Described time point: sample taken at primary tumor resection. Tumor, nontumor lung or frozen PBMC supplied whole RNA that was sequenced unsorted. Untreated early-stage non-small cell lung cancer patients, 55 to 85 in total, were the donors. Sequences were derived from PBMCs, sampled at surgery. The chain links TRBV7-2 to TRBJ2-2; 8 nucleotides line up with TRBD1. This TCR derives from a male donor with early-stage non-small cell lung cancer. The CDR3 loop reads CASSSTGERAGELFF. The CDR3 region has the DNA TGTGCCAGCAGCTCGACAGGGGAAAGAGCCGGGGAGCTGTTTTTT.